The present entry profiles one T cell receptor (beta chain) with its context. Across about two dozen US areas, participants ranged in age from roughly 18 to 89 years. Per germline, CDR1 SEHNR and CDR2 FQNEAQ (reference sequence). This CDR3 spans 13 amino acids. V lost 4 bases and J lost 4, with 8 bases in between. The sample comes from a study of blood T cell repertoires in COVID-19. Clones were read by immunoSEQ multiplex PCR, and TCRdb kept only the in-frame ones, dropping some. The table includes some 290,000 clones, over 85% detected once. The material sequenced was PBMCs or T cells enriched from blood (not recorded which). The TCR sequence derives from a woman under 40 who had recovered from COVID-19. This chain joins TRBV7-9 and TRBJ1-5; D call uncertain. CDR3 protein: CASSWAVNQPQHF. The CDR3 bases are TGTGCCAGCAGCTGGGCAGTTAATCAGCCCCAGCATTTT.